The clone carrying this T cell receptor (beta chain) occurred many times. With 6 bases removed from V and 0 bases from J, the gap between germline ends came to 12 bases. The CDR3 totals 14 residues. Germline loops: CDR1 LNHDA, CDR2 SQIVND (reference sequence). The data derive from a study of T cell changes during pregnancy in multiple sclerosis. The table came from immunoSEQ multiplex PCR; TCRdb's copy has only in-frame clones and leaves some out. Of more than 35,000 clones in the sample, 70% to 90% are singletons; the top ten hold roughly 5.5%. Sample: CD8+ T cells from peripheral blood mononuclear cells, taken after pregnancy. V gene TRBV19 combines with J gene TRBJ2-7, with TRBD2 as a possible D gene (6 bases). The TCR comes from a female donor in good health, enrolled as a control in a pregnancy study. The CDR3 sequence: CASSPGSNSYEQYF. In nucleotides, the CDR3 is TGTGCCAGTAGCCCCGGGAGCAACTCCTACGAGCAGTACTTC.